This T cell receptor beta chain was retrieved from a study of blood T cell repertoires in COVID-19 (dated by TCRdb to 2020 to 2021). Regarding the complete study: Samples from collaborators originated in the United States, Italy and Spain and spanned both the acute and convalescent phases of COVID-19. The samples were drawn from two sources: the first 160 participants of the ongoing ImmuneRACE study, and 1,200 or so subjects contributed by 6 global collaborators. The repertoires were released in a freely available public database intended as a resource for research on the immune response to SARS-CoV-2. Sample metadata almost always included a de-identified subject ID, COVID-19 status, age in years and sex. The material from the prospective study consisted of cDNA or gDNA derived from T cells, B-cell-depleted T cells, or PBMCs. Deeply sampled blood TCRbeta repertoires from subjects exposed to, actively infected with, or recovered from COVID-19 were included in the dataset. HLA class I and class II types, where available, came from metadata supplied by the sample provider rather than from assay-based typing.

This clone has a single count. Its antigen is not yet known. Qualities for individual bases were not recorded, and no much larger clone is one base off. The immunoSEQ Assay, a bias-controlled multiplex PCR, was used to amplify TCRbeta CDR3 regions from genomic DNA. The source study handled its data this way. The number of nucleated cells in each sample was estimated from the amplification of reference gene primers within the assay. To quantify the absolute abundance of each unique TCRbeta CDR3 rearrangement, sequence reads were collapsed and filtered. For each sample, productive Simpson clonality was calculated as the square root of Simpson's diversity index over productive rearrangements. As stored in TCRdb, this immuneACCESS dataset retains in-frame rearrangements with V and J assigned. A fraction of the clones does not appear; measured against another copy, unresolved V genes explain less than half of the discrepancy, and the remainder lacks a known reason. The V and J calls and the clone size are those of that table, but D and trimming were determined from the DNA. This sample lists about 170,000 clones; about four fifths were detected once. Of the sample, around 2.7% falls within the top ten clones.

One collaborating source in Seattle enrolled patients while the patients were actively infected and followed the patients over time throughout the course of disease. Whole blood was collected in K2EDTA tubes by collaborating institutions according to the institutions' own protocols. For TCRbeta analysis, collaborator samples were shipped as frozen whole blood, as isolated PBMCs, or as DNA extracted from either sample type. As encoded in the germline V gene, CDR1 is SGHRS while CDR2 is YFSETQ. Trimming removed 4 bases from V and 0 bases from J; the gene matches leave 9 bases unexplained. The CDR3 holds 17 amino acids from the cysteine to the phenylalanine. Only the CDR3 region is kept as DNA, spanning 51 bases read in frame from base 1. Study-level results and caveats: Clinical and demographic metadata were provided uncurated, with the amount varying by source and participant.

The origin of this receptor is an elderly woman with COVID-19, enrolled during active disease. Sequenced: peripheral blood. The chain is made from TRBV5-1 and TRBJ2-3; 9 bases in the middle match TRBD2. The DNA sequence is as follows: TGCGCCAGCAGCGTTCGCCTAGCGGGGCCTAGCACAGATACGCAGTATTTT. It translates to CASSVRLAGPSTDTQYF.